In this sample, the clone carrying this TCR beta chain turned up a few times. The CDR3 loop spans 15 amino acids. Germline V gene data show CDR1 as SGHTA and CDR2 as FQGNSA. The junction had 8 bases not matched to a gene; V was cut back by 6 bases and J by 3 bases. The data stem from a study of blood T cells in healthy people across ages. Alongside a J-beta primer mix, a sample-barcoded 5' primer served in a second PCR lasting about 7 to 12 cycles. MiXCR was run by TCRdb on the 5' RACE reads, yielding one entry per CDR3 protein. The sample has some 550,000 distinct CDR3 sequences, roughly 48% seen once.

The sequence derives from a man at least 80 years old in good health. The chain is built from TRBV7-2 and TRBJ1-2; 9 nucleotides line up with TRBD1. The sample taken for sequencing was blood. The CDR3, as DNA: TGTGCCAGCAGATACGACAGGGGGGTGGACTATGGCTACACCTTC. Protein: CASRYDRGVDYGYTF.